The sequence of this T cell receptor (beta chain) was determined in a study of T cell responses to AZD1222 COVID-19 vaccine. Study-wide results and limits: Only six people who got AZD1222 tested seropositive at baseline.

In the case of this clone: The antigen is not known.

Using immunoSEQ multiplex PCR, the repertoire was profiled, and TCRdb retains in-frame clones only, with some absent. The sample records about 60,000 clones, 80% to 95% being singletons. The receptor's source is an adult who received the MenACWY meningococcal vaccine as a control. Material: peripheral blood, obtained 28 days after the second dose of the MenACWY control vaccine.

CDR3 coding DNA: TGTGCCAGCAGCAGGGGGGGCGGACGAGAGACCCAGTACTTC. It codes for CASSRGGGRETQYF. This sequence joins TRBV11-2 and TRBJ2-5, with D perhaps matching TRBD2 (7 bases). Germline CDR1 SGHAT, CDR2 FQNNGV. The CDR3 has 14 residues. V was shortened by 5 bases and J by 4 bases, with 14 bases between the two germline ends.